The sequence of this T cell receptor (beta chain) was determined in a study of spatial heterogeneity in lung cancer. Time point here: sample taken at primary tumor resection. V shed 6 bases and J 2 bases; nucleotides not matched to a gene: 9. The CDR3 has 15 residues. CDR1 is DFQATT, CDR2 SNEGSKA, per germline (reference sequence). Each CDR3 protein is one row after TCRdb ran MiXCR on the 5' RACE reads. The profile shows around 63,000 distinct CDR3 sequences, roughly 6.4% of them singletons. The sample was PBMCs, taken at surgery. The chain has TRBV20-1 and TRBJ2-2, with TRBD1 matching over 7 bases. The TCR was taken from a female donor with early-stage non-small cell lung cancer. The DNA for the CDR3 is TGCAGTGCCCCGGACAGGAGGAGTAACACCGGGGAGCTGTTTTTT. Translation: CSAPDRRSNTGELFF.